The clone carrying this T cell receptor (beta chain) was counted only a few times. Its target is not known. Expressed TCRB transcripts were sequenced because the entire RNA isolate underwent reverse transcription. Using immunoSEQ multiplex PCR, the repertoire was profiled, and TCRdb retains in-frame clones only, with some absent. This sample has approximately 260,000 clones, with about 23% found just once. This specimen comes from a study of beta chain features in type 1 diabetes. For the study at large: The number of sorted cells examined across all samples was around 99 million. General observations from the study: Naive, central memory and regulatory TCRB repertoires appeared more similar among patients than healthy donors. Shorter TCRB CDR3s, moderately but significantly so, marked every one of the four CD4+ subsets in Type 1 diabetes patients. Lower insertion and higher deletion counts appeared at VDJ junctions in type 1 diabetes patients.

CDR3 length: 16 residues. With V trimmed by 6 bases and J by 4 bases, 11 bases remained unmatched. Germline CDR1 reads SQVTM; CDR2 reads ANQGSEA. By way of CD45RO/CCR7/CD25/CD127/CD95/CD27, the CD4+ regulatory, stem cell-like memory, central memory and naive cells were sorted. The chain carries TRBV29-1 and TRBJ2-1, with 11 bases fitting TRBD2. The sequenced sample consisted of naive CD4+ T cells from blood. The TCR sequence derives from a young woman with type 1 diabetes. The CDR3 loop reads CSVIDPGLAVYNEQFF. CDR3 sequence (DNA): TGCAGCGTCATCGATCCGGGACTAGCGGTTTACAATGAGCAGTTCTTC.